Only a few counts were recorded for the clone carrying this T cell receptor (beta chain). The antigen is unknown. This entry belongs to a study of cytomegalovirus exposure and HLA in healthy donors. Broader study findings: Using the classifier, cytomegalovirus status was reportedly diagnosed with high specificity and sensitivity. Previous analysis showed most TCR beta V segments were productive about 87% or about 30% of the time.

PCR was performed using 60 Vbeta and 13 Jbeta primers. TCRdb's table, derived via immunoSEQ multiplex PCR, lists solely in-frame clones and lacks some. The table has 200,000 to 250,000 clones, approximately 88% seen once; the top ten hold roughly 0.7%. Trimming pared 3 bases from V and 7 bases from J, leaving 14 bases between. Germline V gene data show CDR1 as MNHNS and CDR2 as SASEGT. This CDR3 has 14 amino acids. The chain joins TRBV6-1 to TRBJ2-3, with D possibly matching TRBD1 (5 bases). Specimen: PBMCs. The TCR originated in a boy between 2 and 10 years old in good health and CMV-seronegative. In DNA form, the CDR3 reads TGTGCCAGCAGTGAGGGCAGGGTGCTGAATACGCAGTATTTT. This encodes CASSEGRVLNTQYF.